These 20 T cell receptor beta chains originate from one sample sequenced in a study of blood T cell repertoires in COVID-19. Sequencing was performed with immunoSEQ multiplex PCR; in TCRdb, only in-frame clones are kept and a portion is missing. The table includes more than 95,000 clones, around 84% detected once. Sequenced sample: peripheral blood. The origin of the receptors is a woman aged 55 to 70 in a cohort sampled during active or convalescent COVID-19.

This clone was detected only a few times. The chain employs TRBV14 and TRBJ2-7; 10 bases map to TRBD2. With 5 bases clipped from V and 7 bases from J, the junction kept 14 bases outside the gene matches. The CDR3 is 16 amino acids. Germline lookup yields CDR1 SGHDN and CDR2 FVKESK. The CDR3 region has the DNA TGTGCCAGCAGCTATGACCGGCGGACTAGCGGCGGGGAGCAGTACTTC. It encodes CASSYDRRTSGGEQYF.

This clone occurred once. The chain joins TRBV28 to TRBJ2-7; D is possibly TRBD1 (5 bases). Trimming removed 1 base at V and 2 bases at J, with 12 bases between. In germline, CDR1 is MDHEN, CDR2 SYDVKM. This CDR3 is 15 amino acids long. This CDR3 is CASSLSPTDTYEQYF. The DNA for the CDR3 is TGTGCCAGCAGTTTATCCCCGACGGACACCTACGAGCAGTACTTC.

The V call is TRBV5-1, the J call TRBJ2-1; 13 bases are a match to TRBD2. The germline gives CDR1 SGHRS, CDR2 YFSETQ. There are 15 residues in the CDR3. J lost 7 bases, V lost 4 bases, and 5 bases had no gene match. CDR3: CASSQLAGGQNEQFF. In DNA form, the CDR3 reads TGCGCCAGCAGCCAACTAGCGGGGGGGCAGAATGAGCAGTTCTTC. Full variable domain (outside the CDR3, taken from reference TRBV5-1 and TRBJ2-1): KAGVTQTPRYLIKTRGQQVTLSCSPISGHRSVSWYQQTPGQGLQFLFEYFSETQRNKGNFPGRFSGRQFSNSRSEMNVSTLELGDSALYLCASSQLAGGQNEQFFGPGTRLTVL.

This clone was recorded once. The V gene is TRBV28, the J gene TRBJ1-4, with 10 positions matching TRBD1. Germline V lookup: CDR1 MDHEN, CDR2 SYDVKM. Losses at the gene ends were 5 bases for V and 5 bases for J; bases not matched to a gene: 8. This CDR3 has 16 residues. The CDR3 DNA reads as TGTGCCAGCAGTCCCTCCTCGGGACAGGGGAATGAAAAACTGTTTTTT. As protein: CASSPSSGQGNEKLFF.

J is TRBJ1-5 and V is TRBV7-9, with D possibly matching TRBD1 (6 bases). Trimming took off 5 bases at V and 5 bases at J, with 19 bases between the two ends. This CDR3 comprises 16 residues. Germline-derived CDR1 and CDR2 are SEHNR and FQNEAQ (reference sequence). The DNA of the CDR3 is TGTGCCAGCAGCCCGTTCGGCACAGGGACGGATCAGCCCCAGCATTTT. Its translation is CASSPFGTGTDQPQHF.

The chain combines TRBV27 with TRBJ1-1; 7 bases line up with TRBD1. The CDR3 loop spans 14 amino acids. V lost 0 bases to trimming and J lost 4 bases; unmatched junction nucleotides: 2. Germline CDR1 reads MNHEY; CDR2 reads SMNVEV (reference sequence). The CDR3 nucleotides are TGTGCCAGCAGTTTATCGCAGGGGGGCACTGAAGCTTTCTTT. This translates into CASSLSQGGTEAFF.

V usage is TRBV10-3 and J usage is TRBJ1-6; D may be TRBD1 (6 bases). This CDR3 is built from 15 residues. The V and J ends lost 6 bases and 4 bases respectively, with 13 bases between them. The V gene's germline CDR1 is ENHRY and CDR2 SYGVKD. CDR3 bases: TGTGCCATCAGCGAGGGGGGGAGGTATAATTCACCCCTCCACTTT. Its translation: CAISEGGRYNSPLHF.

The genes are TRBV28 and TRBJ1-5; D is perhaps TRBD1 (5 bases). Between the trimmed V and J ends, which lost 6 bases and 0 bases, there was a span of 9 bases. This CDR3 has 14 amino acids. From germline, CDR1 is MDHEN and CDR2 SYDVKM. CDR3 residues: CASRRGGSNQPQHF. CDR3 DNA sequence: TGTGCCAGCAGGCGGGGGGGTAGCAATCAGCCCCAGCATTTT. Complete variable domain (other parts from reference TRBV28 and TRBJ1-5): DVKVTQSSRYLVKRTGEKVFLECVQDMDHENMFWYRQDPGLGLRLIYFSYDVKMKEKGDIPEGYSVSREKKERFSLILESASTNQTSMYLCASRRGGSNQPQHFGDGTRLSIL.

This chain uses TRBV5-6 with TRBJ1-5; D remains ambiguous. The V gene lost 4 bases and the J gene lost 1 base, with 12 bases spanning the gap. The germline CDR1 and CDR2 sequences are SGHDT and YYEEEE. The CDR3 sequence is 15 residues long. The DNA for the CDR3 is TGTGCCAGCAGCCAGAGAGGGAGCAGCAATCAGCCCCAGCATTTT. Translated, it gives CASSQRGSSNQPQHF.

J is TRBJ1-5 and V is TRBV2; possibly TRBD1 for D (6 bases). CDR3 length: 12 residues. Germline CDR1 SNHLY, CDR2 FYNNEI. V gave up 5 bases and J gave up 9 bases, with 11 bases separating them. The CDR3 loop is CASSLQGPPQHF. CDR3 DNA: TGTGCCAGCAGTTTACAGGGTCCGCCCCAGCATTTT. The full variable domain, its missing parts supplied by reference TRBV2 and TRBJ1-5, is EPEVTQTPSHQVTQMGQEVILRCVPISNHLYFYWYRQILGQKVEFLVSFYNNEISEKSEIFDDQFSVERPDGSNFTLKIRSTKLEDSAMYFCASSLQGPPQHFGDGTRLSIL.

The gene calls are TRBV20-1 and TRBJ2-2, with 9 nucleotides matching TRBD2. Germline-derived CDR1 and CDR2 are DFQATT and SNEGSKA (reference sequence). V was pared by 3 bases and J by 7 bases, with 9 bases of the junction left unmatched. The CDR3 spans 15 residues. CDR3 nucleotide sequence: TGCAGTGCTAGTGATGGGACTAGCACAATCGGGGAGCTGTTTTTT. Translation: CSASDGTSTIGELFF.

This clone was counted once. CDR3 sequence: CASSSNRGYEQYF. The CDR3 DNA reads as TGTGCCAGCAGCTCCAACAGGGGCTACGAGCAGTACTTC. The J gene is TRBJ2-7, the V gene TRBV5-6, with 7 bases fitting TRBD1. Trimming removed 3 bases from V and 3 bases from J; junction bases left unmatched: 3. There are 13 residues in the CDR3. Germline CDR1 SGHDT, CDR2 YYEEEE.

The CDR3 sequence is CASSSPADRRNTIYF. In DNA form, the CDR3 reads TGTGCCAGCAGCTCACCCGCGGACAGGAGAAACACCATATATTTT. V is TRBV11-2 and J is TRBJ1-3, with 7 bases that match TRBD1. This CDR3 has 15 residues. The trim removed 4 bases at V and 5 bases at J, leaving 8 bases unmatched. Per the germline V gene, CDR1 is SGHAT and CDR2 is FQNNGV. Variable domain in full (rest from reference TRBV11-2 and TRBJ1-3): EAGVAQSPRYKIIEKRQSVAFWCNPISGHATLYWYQQILGQGPKLLIQFQNNGVVDDSQLPKDRFSAERLKGVDSTLKIQPAKLEDSAVYLCASSSPADRRNTIYFGEGSWLTVV.

V and J are TRBV3-1 (or the pseudogene TRBV3-2) and TRBJ2-7; 10 bases line up with TRBD2. Germline CDR1 reads LGHDT; CDR2 reads YNNKEL (reference sequence). J gave up 8 bases and V 1 base, and 14 bases lay outside the gene matches. This CDR3 contains 17 residues. CDR3 nucleotide sequence: TGTGCCAGCAGCCAAGTCTCCGGTAATAGCGGGAGGACCAAGCAGTACTTC. Translation gives CASSQVSGNSGRTKQYF.

The chain's CDR3 is CASSSGGVAAQYF. In DNA form, the CDR3 reads TGTGCCAGCAGCTCCGGGGGAGTAGCGGCCCAGTACTTC. The chain employs TRBV7-9 and TRBJ2-5, with D possibly matching TRBD2 (6 bases). Germline V lookup: CDR1 SEHNR, CDR2 FQNEAQ (reference sequence). V lost 4 bases and J 9 bases, leaving 15 bases between the germline ends. CDR3 length: 13 amino acids.

The J gene is TRBJ2-5, the V gene TRBV29-1, with D uncertain. Trimming took off 5 bases at V and 0 bases at J, with 7 bases between the two ends. This CDR3 comprises 12 residues. Germline V CDR1 and CDR2: SQVTM, ANQGSEA. CDR3 sequence: CSVRHYQETQYF. The CDR3 DNA reads as TGCAGCGTTAGACACTACCAAGAGACCCAGTACTTC.

V usage is TRBV5-1 and J usage is TRBJ2-2; TRBD1 is a possible D gene (5 bases). Trimming removed 4 bases from V and 0 bases from J, with 10 bases in between. The CDR3 sequence is 15 residues long. The germline gives CDR1 SGHRS, CDR2 YFSETQ. CDR3 amino acids: CASSTRQPNTGELFF. As DNA, the CDR3 is TGCGCCAGCAGCACACGACAGCCGAACACCGGGGAGCTGTTTTTT.

The genes are TRBV19 and TRBJ2-3, with 9 bases fitting TRBD1. The CDR3 runs to 15 residues. V was pared by 6 bases and J by 5 bases, with 9 bases of the junction left unmatched. The germline gives CDR1 LNHDA, CDR2 SQIVND (reference sequence). The CDR3 region is CASSPWTGVKDTQYF. The CDR3, as DNA: TGTGCCAGTAGCCCCTGGACAGGGGTTAAAGATACGCAGTATTTT. The whole variable domain, filled in from reference TRBV19 and TRBJ2-3, reads DGGITQSPKYLFRKEGQNVTLSCEQNLNHDAMYWYRQDPGQGLRLIYYSQIVNDFQKGDIAEGYSVSREKKESFPLTVTSAQKNPTAFYLCASSPWTGVKDTQYFGPGTRLTVL.

This chain links TRBV30 with TRBJ2-5; TRBD2 agrees at 11 bases. In germline, CDR1 is GTSNPN, CDR2 SVGIG (reference sequence). The CDR3 length is 15 residues. V trimming: 3 bases; J trimming: 0 bases; junction bases outside the gene matches: 3. CDR3 residues: CAWRRTSGYQETQYF. As DNA, the CDR3 is TGTGCCTGGAGGAGGACTAGCGGGTACCAAGAGACCCAGTACTTC.

The chain carries TRBV3-1 (or the pseudogene TRBV3-2) and TRBJ1-2; no definite D call. The CDR3 is 14 amino acids. Trimming stripped 0 bases from V and 4 bases from J, with 9 bases between. The germline V gene has CDR1 LGHDT and CDR2 YNNKEL (reference sequence). In DNA, the CDR3 is TGTGCCAGCAGCCAAGATCTTGAGGTCTATGGCTACACCTTC. Protein product: CASSQDLEVYGYTF.